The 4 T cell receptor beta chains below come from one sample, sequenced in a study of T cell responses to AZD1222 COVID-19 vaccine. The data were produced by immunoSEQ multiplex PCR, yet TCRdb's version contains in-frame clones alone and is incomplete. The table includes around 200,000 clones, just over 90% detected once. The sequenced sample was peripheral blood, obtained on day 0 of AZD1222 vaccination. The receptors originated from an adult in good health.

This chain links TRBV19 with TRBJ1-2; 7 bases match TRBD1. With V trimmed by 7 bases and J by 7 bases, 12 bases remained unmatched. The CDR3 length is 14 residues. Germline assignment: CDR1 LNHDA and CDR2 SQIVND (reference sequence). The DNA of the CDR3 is TGTGCCAGTATTCGCCGGGACAGTTTCGGTGGCTACACCTTC. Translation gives CASIRRDSFGGYTF.

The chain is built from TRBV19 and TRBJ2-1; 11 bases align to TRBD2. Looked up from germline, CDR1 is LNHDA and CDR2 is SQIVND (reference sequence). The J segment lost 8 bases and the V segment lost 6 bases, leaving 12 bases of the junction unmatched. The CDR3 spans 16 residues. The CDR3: CASRRGTSGYGDEQFF. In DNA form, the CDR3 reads TGTGCCAGTAGGCGGGGGACTAGCGGCTATGGGGATGAGCAGTTCTTC.

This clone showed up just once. This CDR3 is CATSRDRRGETEAFF. CDR3 coding DNA: TGTGCCACCAGCAGAGATCGCAGGGGAGAAACTGAAGCTTTCTTT. The J gene is TRBJ1-1, the V gene TRBV15; perhaps TRBD1 as D (6 bases). The germline V gene encodes CDR1 LNHNV and CDR2 YYDKDF (reference sequence). Trimming cost V 0 bases and J 5 bases, with 13 bases left between them. There are 15 residues in the CDR3. The variable domain in full, completed from reference TRBV15 and TRBJ1-1, reads DAMVIQNPRYQVTQFGKPVTLSCSQTLNHNVMYWYQQKSSQAPKLLFHYYDKDFNNEADTPDNFQSRRPNTSFCFLDIRSPGLGDTAMYLCATSRDRRGETEAFFGQGTRLTVV.

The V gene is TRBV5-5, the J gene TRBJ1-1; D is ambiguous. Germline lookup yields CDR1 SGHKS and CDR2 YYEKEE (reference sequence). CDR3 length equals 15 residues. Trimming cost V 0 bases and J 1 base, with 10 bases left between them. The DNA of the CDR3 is TGTGCCAGCAGCTTGGTTGGGTCAGAGAACACTGAAGCTTTCTTT. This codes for CASSLVGSENTEAFF.